These T cell receptor beta chains were read from a single sample in a study of T cell responses to AZD1222 COVID-19 vaccine. The repertoire was sequenced with immunoSEQ multiplex PCR; TCRdb's copy has only in-frame clones and lacks some. The sample comprises about 140,000 clones, roughly 90% of which are singletons, and 4.7% rests with the top ten. This material consisted of peripheral blood, taken on day 0 of AZD1222 vaccination. The receptors originated from an adult in good health. Each CDR3 is given with its conserved first and last residue. The D gene is left open where the match is weak. Clone sizes are given selectively: once, few, many, or a class where the clone is expanded.

DNA: TGTGCCAGTAGTATCTACAATGAGCAGTTCTTC
CDR3: CASSIYNEQFF
J: TRBJ2-1
D: -
size: once
V: TRBV19

DNA: TGTGCCAGCAGTTCATTAGGGGCCCAGTACTTC
CDR3: CASSSLGAQYF
J: TRBJ2-5
D: -
size: -
V: TRBV27

DNA: TGTGCCAGCAGCTGGGGGCCGTCAAGCGAGCAGTACTTC
CDR3: CASSWGPSSEQYF
J: TRBJ2-7
D: -
size: -
V: TRBV14

DNA: TGTGCCAGCAACAAGGACAGGGTCTCGGATGGCTACACCTTC
CDR3: CASNKDRVSDGYTF
J: TRBJ1-2
D: TRBD1
size: -
V: TRBV6-6

DNA: TGTGCCAGCAGTGCAAAGGGGACAGGGGAGGGCACTGAAGCTTTCTTT
CDR3: CASSAKGTGEGTEAFF
J: TRBJ1-1
D: TRBD1
size: -
V: TRBV6-1

DNA: TGCAGCGTTGAAACCCACTTCTATGGCTACACCTTC
CDR3: CSVETHFYGYTF
J: TRBJ1-2
D: -
size: -
V: TRBV29-1

DNA: TGCGCCAGCAGCCCGGGAGGTAGCGGGGGTCGGGAGACCCAGTACTTC
CDR3: CASSPGGSGGRETQYF
J: TRBJ2-5
D: TRBD2
size: -
V: TRBV5-1

DNA: TGTGCCAGTACTAAGGACAGGAGCAACTATGGCTACACCTTC
CDR3: CASTKDRSNYGYTF
J: TRBJ1-2
D: TRBD1
size: -
V: TRBV19

DNA: TGCGCCAGCAGCCCCCAGGGACTAGCGGGAAGACCTAGCACAGATACGCAGTATTTT
CDR3: CASSPQGLAGRPSTDTQYF
J: TRBJ2-3
D: TRBD2
size: -
V: TRBV5-1

DNA: TGTGCCAGTAGTCGCCGGGCGTTCTACTACGAGCAGTACTTC
CDR3: CASSRRAFYYEQYF
J: TRBJ2-7
D: -
size: -
V: TRBV19

DNA: TGTGCCAGCAGCCTTAAGCCAGGGTTTAGTCAGCCCCAGCATTTT
CDR3: CASSLKPGFSQPQHF
J: TRBJ1-5
D: -
size: -
V: TRBV7-6

DNA: TGTGCCTGGAGCGGACAGGGGTCACCCCTCCACTTT
CDR3: CAWSGQGSPLHF
J: TRBJ1-6
D: TRBD1
size: -
V: TRBV30

DNA: TGTGCCAGCTCACCAGGACTAGCGGGGGACACCGGGGAGCTGTTTTTT
CDR3: CASSPGLAGDTGELFF
J: TRBJ2-2
D: TRBD2
size: -
V: TRBV18

DNA: TGTGCCAGCTCGGGACAGTACGAGCAGTACTTC
CDR3: CASSGQYEQYF
J: TRBJ2-7
D: TRBD1
size: -
V: TRBV2

DNA: TGTGCCAGCAGTCGACCCGGAGGGACAGGGTTCCGCGAGCAGTACTTC
CDR3: CASSRPGGTGFREQYF
J: TRBJ2-7
D: TRBD1
size: -
V: TRBV5-5

DNA: TGTGCCAGCAGGGTGAGGACAGGGGTGAGCTATGGCTACACCTTC
CDR3: CASRVRTGVSYGYTF
J: TRBJ1-2
D: TRBD1
size: -
V: TRBV2

DNA: TGTGCCAGCAGGGCGCTAGACTATGGCTACACCTTC
CDR3: CASRALDYGYTF
J: TRBJ1-2
D: -
size: -
V: TRBV2

DNA: TGCAGTGGTGGAGTCAATGAGCAGTTCTTC
CDR3: CSGGVNEQFF
J: TRBJ2-1
D: -
size: once
V: TRBV20-1

DNA: TGTGCCAGCGCCACCGGGACAGGGGGCCTTATCTCCTATGGCTACACCTTC
CDR3: CASATGTGGLISYGYTF
J: TRBJ1-2
D: TRBD1
size: -
V: TRBV18

DNA: TGTGCCAGCAGCTCGAACCTTAGACTAGCGGCCGTCTACGAGCAGTACTTC
CDR3: CASSSNLRLAAVYEQYF
J: TRBJ2-7
D: TRBD2
size: -
V: TRBV11-2

DNA: TGTGCCAGTAGGCCAGGGGGCGGGTGGCAGCCCCAGCATTTT
CDR3: CASRPGGGWQPQHF
J: TRBJ1-5
D: TRBD1
size: -
V: TRBV19

DNA: TGTGCCATCAGTGAGTCTAGCGGGGGCCCCTACGAGCAGTACTTC
CDR3: CAISESSGGPYEQYF
J: TRBJ2-7
D: TRBD2
size: -
V: TRBV10-3

DNA: TGTGCCACCAGCAGAGATTTGGCCAAAAACATTCAGTACTTC
CDR3: CATSRDLAKNIQYF
J: TRBJ2-4
D: -
size: -
V: TRBV15

DNA: TGTGCCAGCAGCTTGAGACAGGCAGGAACGAGCTCTGGAAACACCATATATTTT
CDR3: CASSLRQAGTSSGNTIYF
J: TRBJ1-3
D: -
size: -
V: TRBV7-8

DNA: TGTGCCAGCAGCCAAGATCCCAGCGGGAGTCGCACAGATACGCAGTATTTT
CDR3: CASSQDPSGSRTDTQYF
J: TRBJ2-3
D: TRBD2
size: -
V: TRBV4-2

DNA: TGTGCCACCAGCAGAGGGTGGGGAGGAATGAACACTGAAGCTTTCTTT
CDR3: CATSRGWGGMNTEAFF
J: TRBJ1-1
D: -
size: -
V: TRBV15

DNA: TGTGCCAGCAGCCAAGATATGACACATTACGAGCAGTACTTC
CDR3: CASSQDMTHYEQYF
J: TRBJ2-7
D: -
size: -
V: TRBV4-2

DNA: TGTGCCAGCAAAGTGGGTCTGGAAACCGGGGAGCTGTTTTTT
CDR3: CASKVGLETGELFF
J: TRBJ2-2
D: -
size: few
V: TRBV28

DNA: TGTGCCAGCACCGAGGGACTAGCGGGAAGTGAGCAGTTCTTC
CDR3: CASTEGLAGSEQFF
J: TRBJ2-1
D: TRBD2
size: -
V: TRBV11-2

DNA: TGTGCCAGCTCACCACGTCTAGCGGGGGGCCCCTACGAGCAGTACTTC
CDR3: CASSPRLAGGPYEQYF
J: TRBJ2-7
D: TRBD2
size: -
V: TRBV18

DNA: TGCGCCAGCAGCTTGGGGGACAGGCCAGATACGCAGTATTTT
CDR3: CASSLGDRPDTQYF
J: TRBJ2-3
D: TRBD1
size: -
V: TRBV5-1

DNA: TGCGCCAGCAGCTTGGACAGGGCATACACTGAAGCTTTCTTT
CDR3: CASSLDRAYTEAFF
J: TRBJ1-1
D: -
size: -
V: TRBV5-1

DNA: TGTGCCACAAGAGCGGGGGGGCAGTCTAGGGCCAACGTCCTGACTTTC
CDR3: CATRAGGQSRANVLTF
J: TRBJ2-6
D: TRBD2
size: -
V: TRBV19

DNA: TGTGCCAGCAGTTCGTGGGGCTCTAACTATGGCTACACCTTC
CDR3: CASSSWGSNYGYTF
J: TRBJ1-2
D: -
size: -
V: TRBV27

DNA: TGTGCCAGCAGCGAGGGACAGGGGGAGAGTTCACCCCTCCACTTT
CDR3: CASSEGQGESSPLHF
J: TRBJ1-6
D: TRBD1
size: -
V: TRBV9

DNA: TGTGCCAGCAGCTCACACTCAGGGGGCACCTACGAGCAGTACTTC
CDR3: CASSSHSGGTYEQYF
J: TRBJ2-7
D: TRBD1
size: -
V: TRBV7-9

DNA: TGTGCCACCAGCAGAGCTGGGACAGGGTACAATGAGCAGTTCTTC
CDR3: CATSRAGTGYNEQFF
J: TRBJ2-1
D: TRBD1
size: -
V: TRBV15

DNA: TGTGCCAGCAGCTTGCGCGACATGGGCAGGAAGCAGTTCTTC
CDR3: CASSLRDMGRKQFF
J: TRBJ2-1
D: -
size: -
V: TRBV11-2

DNA: TGCAGTGCTAGAGATACCTACGAGCAGTACTTC
CDR3: CSARDTYEQYF
J: TRBJ2-7
D: -
size: -
V: TRBV20-1

DNA: TGTGCCAGCAGTCGGGGACATAATGAAAAACTGTTTTTT
CDR3: CASSRGHNEKLFF
J: TRBJ1-4
D: -
size: -
V: TRBV12-3/TRBV12-4

DNA: TGTGCCAGCAGCTTAGCGGACAGGTTTAATGAAAAACTGTTTTTT
CDR3: CASSLADRFNEKLFF
J: TRBJ1-4
D: TRBD1
size: few
V: TRBV13

DNA: TGTGCCAGCAGATCGACAGGGCACTATAATTCACCCCTCCACTTT
CDR3: CASRSTGHYNSPLHF
J: TRBJ1-6
D: TRBD1
size: -
V: TRBV6-5

DNA: TGTGCCTGGAGTGCAGGGACCACCTATGGCTACACCTTC
CDR3: CAWSAGTTYGYTF
J: TRBJ1-2
D: -
size: -
V: TRBV30

DNA: TGTGCCAGTAGTATAATGACAGGGGCCCCCTACGAGCAGTACTTC
CDR3: CASSIMTGAPYEQYF
J: TRBJ2-7
D: TRBD1
size: -
V: TRBV19

DNA: TGCGCCAGCAGCCTCGATTCCGGGACCAATCAGCCCCAGCATTTT
CDR3: CASSLDSGTNQPQHF
J: TRBJ1-5
D: -
size: -
V: TRBV4-1

DNA: TGTGCCAGTACCCCTACTTGGCACTTACCCGAGCAGTACTTC
CDR3: CASTPTWHLPEQYF
J: TRBJ2-7
D: -
size: -
V: TRBV19

DNA: TGTGCCAGCAGCTTAGCCCTTGCCAGGGGAAACACTGAAGCTTTCTTT
CDR3: CASSLALARGNTEAFF
J: TRBJ1-1
D: -
size: -
V: TRBV11-2

DNA: TGTGCCAGTACCCACCCTAGGGGGGCGGACCTGAACACTGAAGCTTTCTTT
CDR3: CASTHPRGADLNTEAFF
J: TRBJ1-1
D: -
size: -
V: TRBV19

DNA: TGTGCCAGCAGCTTAGTGCCTAGCGGGACCGGCACAGATACGCAGTATTTT
CDR3: CASSLVPSGTGTDTQYF
J: TRBJ2-3
D: TRBD2
size: -
V: TRBV11-2

DNA: TGCGCCAGCAGCCAACTAACAGCAGACTCTGGAAACACCATATATTTT
CDR3: CASSQLTADSGNTIYF
J: TRBJ1-3
D: -
size: -
V: TRBV4-1

DNA: TGCGCCATCCTTCCTACGAGCGGGAACTCCTACGAGCAGTACTTC
CDR3: CAILPTSGNSYEQYF
J: TRBJ2-7
D: TRBD2
size: -
V: TRBV23-1

DNA: TGTGCCACCAGCGTGCCCGCCAAGCGGAACACTGAAGCTTTCTTT
CDR3: CATSVPAKRNTEAFF
J: TRBJ1-1
D: -
size: -
V: TRBV15

DNA: TGCGCCAGCAGCCCCGGGACGAGTGGAAACACCATATATTTT
CDR3: CASSPGTSGNTIYF
J: TRBJ1-3
D: -
size: -
V: TRBV5-1

DNA: TGTGCCAGCAGCCAAGAAAGGAACAGGGGAAACTATGGCTACACCTTC
CDR3: CASSQERNRGNYGYTF
J: TRBJ1-2
D: TRBD1
size: few
V: TRBV4-2

DNA: TGTGCCAGCAGCTTTGCGAGGACAGGGACGGCTTTCTTT
CDR3: CASSFARTGTAFF
J: TRBJ1-1
D: TRBD1
size: -
V: TRBV5-8